These 30 T cell receptor beta chains came from one sample sequenced in a study of blood T cell repertoires in COVID-19. Libraries were prepared by immunoSEQ multiplex PCR; TCRdb keeps only in-frame clonotypes and omits some of them. The table lists around 150,000 clones, around four fifths of them singletons. Specimen: PBMCs or T cells enriched from blood (not recorded which). These receptors originate from a man aged 45 to 65 who had recovered from COVID-19.

The rearrangement links TRBV3-1 (or the pseudogene TRBV3-2) to TRBJ1-2; the D gene is possibly TRBD1 (6 bases). The CDR3 loop spans 17 amino acids. In germline, CDR1 is LGHDT, CDR2 YNNKEL (reference sequence). With 2 bases removed from V and 4 bases from J, the gap between germline ends came to 20 bases. The CDR3 here is CASSQQKTGTLFYGYTF. CDR3 in DNA: TGTGCCAGCAGCCAACAAAAAACCGGGACACTATTCTATGGCTACACCTTC.

J is TRBJ1-2 and V is TRBV5-5, with D perhaps TRBD1 (5 bases). Trimming took 0 bases from V and 2 from J, leaving 5 bases between them. Germline V gene lookup returns CDR1 SGHKS and CDR2 YYEKEE (reference sequence). This CDR3 has 13 amino acids. CDR3 nucleotides: TGTGCCAGCAGCTTGGAGGGGAACTATGGCTACACCTTC. Its translation is CASSLEGNYGYTF.

This chain uses TRBV5-1 with TRBJ2-5; the D gene is possibly TRBD1 (6 bases). Deletions cut 0 bases from V and 3 bases from J, with 12 bases between. The CDR3 loop spans 15 amino acids. Germline assignment: CDR1 SGHRS and CDR2 YFSETQ. CDR3 DNA: TGCGCCAGCAGCTTGGGGGGCGCAGGGGAAGAGACCCAGTACTTC. Protein product: CASSLGGAGEETQYF.

The chain employs TRBV7-8 and TRBJ1-3; tentative D call: TRBD1 (6 bases). The germline V and J ends were trimmed by 0 bases and 2 bases, with 11 bases remaining between them. CDR1 is SGHVS and CDR2 is FQNEAQ in the germline V gene. The CDR3 totals 16 residues. DNA of the CDR3: TGTGCCAGCAGCTTAGCGCGACAGGTCCCTGGAAACACCATATATTTT. Amino acids: CASSLARQVPGNTIYF.

This clone was recorded only once. The rearrangement links TRBV6-1 to TRBJ1-1, with D possibly being TRBD1 (5 bases). With 3 bases removed from V and 0 bases from J, the gap between germline ends came to 8 bases. Germline CDR1 and CDR2: MNHNS and SASEGT. CDR3 size: 14 residues. This chain's CDR3 is CASSDRGVNTEAFF. The CDR3 DNA is TGTGCCAGCAGTGATCGGGGGGTGAACACTGAAGCTTTCTTT.

This clone occurred once. V and J are TRBV2 and TRBJ1-6; the D gene is possibly TRBD1 (6 bases). V dropped 6 bases and J dropped 0 bases, with 9 bases sitting between them. CDR3 length: 15 amino acids. Germline V gene sequence: CDR1 SNHLY, CDR2 FYNNEI. This CDR3 is CASRDRSSYNSPLHF. The CDR3 DNA reads as TGTGCCAGCAGGGACAGAAGCTCCTATAATTCACCCCTCCACTTT.

This chain connects TRBV12-5 to TRBJ2-3; D not resolved. This CDR3 comprises 16 residues. Deletions cut 1 base from V and 0 bases from J, with 11 bases between. Germline loops: CDR1 LGHNT, CDR2 FRNRAP. In DNA form, the CDR3 reads TGTGCTAGTGGTTTGGCGATAGCCCCTAGCACAGATACGCAGTATTTT. The encoded protein is CASGLAIAPSTDTQYF.

This chain connects TRBV21-1 to TRBJ2-1; the table's D call, TRBD1, has no DNA check behind it. TRBV21-1 is an annotated pseudogene. CDR3 size: 20 residues. Here the CDR3 DNA reads TGTGCCAGCAGCAAACCCCGGTCGGCAGGGGACCACCAACCCTACAATGAGCAGTTCTTC. Protein product: CASSKPRSAGDHQPYNEQFF.

This chain uses TRBV15 with TRBJ1-5; the match to TRBD1 covers 9 bases. Germline CDR1 is LNHNV and CDR2 is YYDKDF (reference sequence). The CDR3 spans 15 residues. Germline trimming cut 7 bases from V and 0 bases from J; bases unmatched to any gene: 4. The DNA of the CDR3 is TGTGCCACCACATCGGACAGGGGTAGCAATCAGCCCCAGCATTTT. Translated, it gives CATTSDRGSNQPQHF.

The V call is TRBV3-1 (or the pseudogene TRBV3-2), the J call TRBJ1-1; D gene unclear. Looked up from germline, CDR1 is LGHDT and CDR2 is YNNKEL (reference sequence). The length of the CDR3 is 15 residues. V was pared by 4 bases and J by 2 bases, with 14 bases between. CDR3 amino acids: CASSPGRGVNTEAFF. DNA for the CDR3: TGTGCCAGCAGCCCTGGTCGAGGTGTTAACACTGAAGCTTTCTTT.

This chain connects TRBV18 to TRBJ1-1; the match to TRBD1 covers 8 bases. J lost 1 base, V lost 3 bases, and 4 bases had no gene match. This CDR3 contains 15 residues. Germline V gene data show CDR1 as KGHSH and CDR2 as LQKENI. As DNA, the CDR3 is TGTGCCAGCTCACCCGGACAGGGTCCGAACACTGAAGCTTTCTTT. It encodes CASSPGQGPNTEAFF.

The J gene is TRBJ2-3, the V gene TRBV19; TRBD2 might be the D (6 bases). Trimming stripped 4 bases from V and 3 bases from J, with 8 bases between. CDR3 length: 13 amino acids. Germline V gives CDR1 LNHDA, CDR2 SQIVND (reference sequence). The chain's CDR3 is CASSSGVTDTQYF. CDR3 in DNA: TGTGCCAGTAGTAGCGGGGTTACAGATACGCAGTATTTT.

The chain links TRBV6-5 to TRBJ1-3; TRBD1 might be the D (6 bases). Per the germline V gene, CDR1 is MNHEY and CDR2 is SVGAGI. V gave up 6 bases and J gave up 0 bases, with 12 bases separating them. CDR3 length: 15 residues. The CDR3 DNA reads as TGTGCCAGCAGCCCCGACAGGTTCTCTGGAAACACCATATATTTT. It encodes CASSPDRFSGNTIYF.

This chain uses TRBV19 with TRBJ1-2; TRBD1 matches at 9 bases. V gave up 6 bases and J gave up 2 bases; unmatched junction bases: 7. Germline CDR1 is LNHDA and CDR2 is SQIVND (reference sequence). This CDR3 has 15 amino acids. CDR3 nucleotide sequence: TGTGCCAGTAGCGAACCGGGACAGGGAAACTATGGCTACACCTTC. Its protein is CASSEPGQGNYGYTF.

The genes are TRBV5-1 and TRBJ2-3, with 8 bases aligning to TRBD2. Germline-derived CDR1 and CDR2 are SGHRS and YFSETQ. The CDR3 runs to 17 residues. The junction had 9 bases not matched to a gene; V was cut back by 2 bases and J by 1 base. The CDR3 sequence: CASSLGRGGRGTDTQYF. The CDR3 DNA reads TGCGCCAGCAGCTTAGGACGGGGGGGCCGAGGCACAGATACGCAGTATTTT.

This chain links TRBV12-2 with TRBJ2-1; TRBD1, as called in the table, went unchecked against the DNA. TRBV12-2 is a documented pseudogene. The CDR3 is 21 amino acids. The CDR3 region is CASRLVTGTGAVVLNYNEQFF. The DNA of the CDR3 is TGTGCAAGTCGCTTAGTTACCGGGACAGGGGCCGTAGTCCTCAACTACAATGAGCAGTTCTTC.

The chain couples TRBV10-2 to TRBJ2-1, with D perhaps matching TRBD1 (6 bases). Trimming pared 3 bases from V and 0 bases from J, leaving 12 bases between. The CDR3 runs to 16 residues. Germline CDR1 and CDR2: WSHSY and SAAADI. CDR3 coding DNA: TGCGCCAGCAGTGATAGGGGGTATCCCTCCTACAATGAGCAGTTCTTC. It is translated as CASSDRGYPSYNEQFF.

In this sample, this clone turned up a few times. This chain connects TRBV5-5 to TRBJ1-6, with 7 nucleotides matching TRBD1. Germline V CDR1 and CDR2: SGHKS, YYEKEE (reference sequence). The trim removed 4 bases at V and 5 bases at J, leaving 6 bases unmatched. The CDR3 loop spans 15 amino acids. The DNA for the CDR3 is TGTGCCAGCAGCACTACAGGGGCCGATAATTCACCCCTCCACTTT. Translated: CASSTTGADNSPLHF.

This clone occurred a few times. The V call is TRBV10-1, the J call TRBJ1-2; no definite D call. Germline V gene lookup returns CDR1 WNHNN and CDR2 SYGVQD (reference sequence). The ends were cut back, 3 bases at V and 8 bases at J, with 7 bases in the middle. There are 11 residues in the CDR3. This CDR3 is CASSDRRGYTF. The CDR3, as DNA: TGCGCCAGCAGTGACCGGCGGGGCTACACCTTC.

The J gene is TRBJ2-7, the V gene TRBV5-6, with 7 bases fitting TRBD2. The CDR3 loop spans 14 amino acids. V shed 4 bases and J 3 bases; nucleotides not matched to a gene: 7. The germline V gene has CDR1 SGHDT and CDR2 YYEEEE. The CDR3 region is CASSPGREVYEQYF. CDR3 sequence (DNA): TGTGCCAGCAGCCCGGGGAGGGAGGTCTACGAGCAGTACTTC.

This chain links TRBV4-1 with TRBJ2-4; D may be TRBD2 (6 bases). Looked up from germline, CDR1 is MGHRA and CDR2 is YSYEKL. Deletions cut 1 base from V and 1 base from J, with 14 bases between. The CDR3 loop spans 17 amino acids. CDR3 protein: CASSQGRSAGAKNIQYF. The CDR3 nucleotides read TGCGCCAGCAGCCAAGGGAGGAGCGCGGGGGCCAAAAACATTCAGTACTTC.

The chain links TRBV3-1 (or the pseudogene TRBV3-2) to TRBJ2-4; 10 positions match TRBD1. The length of the CDR3 is 19 residues. V trimming: 2 bases; J trimming: 1 base; junction bases outside the gene matches: 11. In germline, CDR1 is LGHDT, CDR2 YNNKEL (reference sequence). The CDR3 protein is CASSQTRDRGFQAKNIQYF. CDR3 DNA sequence: TGTGCCAGCAGCCAAACCCGGGACAGGGGATTTCAGGCCAAAAACATTCAGTACTTC.

This rearrangement joins TRBV28 to TRBJ1-2; D is ambiguous. The CDR3 spans 13 residues. Germline-derived CDR1 and CDR2 are MDHEN and SYDVKM. The germline V and J ends were trimmed by 4 bases and 4 bases, with 10 bases remaining between them. The CDR3 DNA reads as TGTGCCAGCAGTTCCGGACTAGGCTATGGCTACACCTTC. Protein product: CASSSGLGYGYTF.

The V and J genes are TRBV19 and TRBJ1-2; D possibly corresponds to TRBD1 (5 bases). Trimming removed 4 bases from V and 2 bases from J, with 14 bases in between. The germline CDR1 and CDR2 sequences are LNHDA and SQIVND (reference sequence). The CDR3 runs 15 residues. CDR3 nucleotide sequence: TGTGCCAGTAGTAGCGACATAAGGGGCAACTATGGCTACACCTTC. Its translation: CASSSDIRGNYGYTF.

The J gene is TRBJ2-3, the V gene TRBV28, with 13 positions matching TRBD2. Germline V gene data show CDR1 as MDHEN and CDR2 as SYDVKM. The CDR3 is 15 residues long. Trimming cost V 7 bases and J 5 bases; bases outside gene matches: 6. CDR3 sequence reads: CASNLLAGGVDTQYF. CDR3 DNA sequence: TGTGCCAGCAACCTACTAGCGGGGGGGGTAGATACGCAGTATTTT.

The rearrangement uses TRBV5-1 and TRBJ1-1; a possible D gene is TRBD1 (5 bases). Between the trimmed V and J ends, which lost 4 bases and 4 bases, there was a span of 23 bases. CDR1 is SGHRS, CDR2 YFSETQ, per germline. CDR3 length: 17 residues. CDR3 region: CASSPRDFGAGSTEAFF. CDR3 nucleotide sequence: TGCGCCAGCAGCCCGAGGGACTTCGGGGCGGGAAGCACTGAAGCTTTCTTT.

The V and J genes are TRBV4-3 and TRBJ2-7, with D tentatively TRBD1 (7 bases). From germline, CDR1 is LGHNA and CDR2 YSLEER. The CDR3 is 17 residues long. Trimming removed 5 bases from V and 0 bases from J, with 20 bases in between. The CDR3 reads CASSWSAGQTNSYEQYF. The CDR3 DNA follows: TGCGCCAGCAGCTGGAGCGCGGGACAGACAAACTCCTACGAGCAGTACTTC.

V and J are TRBV7-6 and TRBJ2-1; TRBD2 is a possible D gene (6 bases). There are 15 residues in the CDR3. V was cut by 5 bases and J by 7 bases, with 18 bases left in between. CDR1 is SGHVS and CDR2 is FNYEAQ in the germline V gene. CDR3 DNA: TGTGCCAGCAGCCCAGCTAGCGCTGCGGGGAATGAGCAGTTCTTC. This sequence encodes CASSPASAAGNEQFF.

This clone has just a few counts. The J gene is TRBJ2-2, the V gene TRBV7-2; 7 nucleotides match TRBD1. Germline CDR1 and CDR2: SGHTA and FQGNSA. CDR3 length: 14 amino acids. Trimming at V came to 5 bases and at J to 3 bases, leaving 3 bases not matched to a gene. CDR3 sequence: CASSITGDTGELFF. The CDR3 nucleotides read TGTGCCAGCAGCATAACAGGGGACACCGGGGAGCTGTTTTTT.

This clone was recorded a few times. The rearrangement uses TRBV4-2 and TRBJ2-3; TRBD2 aligns across 7 bases. V lost 4 bases, J lost 2 bases, and 24 bases stayed unmatched. Per germline, CDR1 LGHNA and CDR2 YNFKEQ. The CDR3 extends over 21 amino acids. The CDR3 DNA follows: TGTGCCAGCAGCCGATATTGGGGGGGATCGAAGGCTAAAAGATACACAGATACGCAGTATTTT. It is translated as CASSRYWGGSKAKRYTDTQYF.